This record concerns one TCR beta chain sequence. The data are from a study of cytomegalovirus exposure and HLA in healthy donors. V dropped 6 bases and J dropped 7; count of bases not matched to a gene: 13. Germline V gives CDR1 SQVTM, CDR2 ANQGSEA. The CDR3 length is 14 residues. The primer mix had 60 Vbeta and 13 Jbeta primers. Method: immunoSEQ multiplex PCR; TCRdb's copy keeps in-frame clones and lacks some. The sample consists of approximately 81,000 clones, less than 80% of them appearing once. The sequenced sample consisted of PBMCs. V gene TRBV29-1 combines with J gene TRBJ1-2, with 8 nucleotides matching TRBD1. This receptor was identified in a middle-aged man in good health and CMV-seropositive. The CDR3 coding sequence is TGCAGCGTAAATAAGGGACAGGAGACCGCTGGCTACACCTTC. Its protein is CSVNKGQETAGYTF.